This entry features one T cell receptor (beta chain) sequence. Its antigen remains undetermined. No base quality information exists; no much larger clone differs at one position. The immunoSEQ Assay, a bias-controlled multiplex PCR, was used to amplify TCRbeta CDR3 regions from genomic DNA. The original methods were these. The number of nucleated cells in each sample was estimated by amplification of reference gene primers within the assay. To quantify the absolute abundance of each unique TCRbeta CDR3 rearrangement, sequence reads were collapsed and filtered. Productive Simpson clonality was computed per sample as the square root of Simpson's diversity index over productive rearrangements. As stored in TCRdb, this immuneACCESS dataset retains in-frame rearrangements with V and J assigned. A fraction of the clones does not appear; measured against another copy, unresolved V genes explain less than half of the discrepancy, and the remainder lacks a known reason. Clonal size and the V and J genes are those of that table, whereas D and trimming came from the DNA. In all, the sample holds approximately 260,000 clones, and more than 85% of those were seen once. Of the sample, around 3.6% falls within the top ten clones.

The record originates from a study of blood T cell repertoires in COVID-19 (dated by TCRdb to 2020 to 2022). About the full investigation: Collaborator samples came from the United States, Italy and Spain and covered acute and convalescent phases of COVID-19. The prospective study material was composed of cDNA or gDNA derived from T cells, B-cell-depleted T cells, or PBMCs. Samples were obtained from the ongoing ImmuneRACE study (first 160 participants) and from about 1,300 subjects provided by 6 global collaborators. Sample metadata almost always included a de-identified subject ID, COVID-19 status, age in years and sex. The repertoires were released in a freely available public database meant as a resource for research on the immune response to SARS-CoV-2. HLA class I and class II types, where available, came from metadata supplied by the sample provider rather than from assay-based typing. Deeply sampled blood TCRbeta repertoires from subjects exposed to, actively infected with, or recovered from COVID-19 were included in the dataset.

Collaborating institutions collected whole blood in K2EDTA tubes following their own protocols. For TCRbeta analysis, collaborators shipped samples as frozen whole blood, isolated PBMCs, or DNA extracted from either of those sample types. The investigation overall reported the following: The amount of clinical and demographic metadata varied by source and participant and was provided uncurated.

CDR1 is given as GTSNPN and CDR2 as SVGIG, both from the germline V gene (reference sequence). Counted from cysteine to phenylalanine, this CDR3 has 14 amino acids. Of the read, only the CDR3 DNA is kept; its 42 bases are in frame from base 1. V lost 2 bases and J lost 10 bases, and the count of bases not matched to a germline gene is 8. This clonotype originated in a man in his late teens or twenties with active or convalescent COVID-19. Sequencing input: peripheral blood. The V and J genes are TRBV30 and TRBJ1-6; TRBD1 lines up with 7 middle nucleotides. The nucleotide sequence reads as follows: TGTGCCTGGAGTACGTCAGGGGGTATGTCACCCCTCCACTTT. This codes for CAWSTSGGMSPLHF.